This T cell receptor beta chain was captured by sequencing in a study of blood T cell repertoires in COVID-19. This clone was picked up one time. Recovery meant two consecutive negative NP/OP PCR tests, professional clearance, or resolved symptoms. Sequencing used immunoSEQ multiplex PCR; TCRdb keeps in-frame clones, though not all of them. This sample has approximately 230,000 clones, with around 84% found just once. Trimming stripped 2 bases from V and 2 bases from J, with 7 bases between. This CDR3 has 13 residues. Germline CDR1 SGHNT, CDR2 YYREEE (reference sequence). What was sequenced was PBMCs or T cells enriched from blood (not recorded which). The source of this sequence is a man aged 18 to 30 who had recovered from COVID-19. The chain employs TRBV5-4 and TRBJ2-5, with D perhaps matching TRBD2 (5 bases). CDR3 DNA: TGTGCCAGCAGCTTTTCGGGGCAAGAGACCCAGTACTTC. Residues: CASSFSGQETQYF.